The 20 T cell receptor beta chains below all came from one sample that was sequenced in a study of cytomegalovirus exposure and HLA in healthy donors. The assay was immunoSEQ multiplex PCR, and TCRdb's table has in-frame clones only and misses some. The sample carries about 56,000 clones, 90% to 95% recorded once. The sample taken for sequencing was PBMCs. The receptor set was obtained from a woman aged 18-29 years in good health and CMV-seropositive.

This clone showed up just a few times. The chain uses TRBV7-2 and TRBJ1-2; D gene unclear. CDR3 length: 13 amino acids. Germline V CDR1 and CDR2: SGHTA, FQGNSA. V was clipped by 4 bases and J by 5 bases, with 11 bases between them. The CDR3 nucleotides are TGTGCCAGCAGCTACGGACTAGCGTATGGCTACACCTTC. Translated, it gives CASSYGLAYGYTF.

The chain couples TRBV5-8 to TRBJ2-5; 9 bases map to TRBD2. The V gene end was trimmed by 9 bases and the J gene end by 5 bases; junction bases not matched to a gene: 5. The CDR3 covers 12 residues. The germline gives CDR1 SGHTS, CDR2 YDEGEE. The CDR3 sequence: CATRGGAETQYF. The CDR3 DNA is TGTGCCACCCGCGGGGGGGCCGAGACCCAGTACTTC.

The V call is TRBV7-9, the J call TRBJ1-1; perhaps TRBD1 as D (6 bases). V was pared by 5 bases and J by 0 bases, with 10 bases between. This CDR3 has 14 amino acids. Germline CDR1 and CDR2: SEHNR and FQNEAQ (reference sequence). CDR3 sequence: CASSPGTLNTEAFF. CDR3 DNA: TGTGCCAGCAGCCCCGGGACATTGAACACTGAAGCTTTCTTT.

The rearrangement links TRBV4-1 to TRBJ1-6, with a tentative D call TRBD1 (6 bases). V lost 3 bases to trimming and J lost 9 bases, with 15 bases between them. Germline assignment: CDR1 MGHRA and CDR2 YSYEKL. The CDR3 is made up of 15 amino acids. The CDR3 sequence is CASSHPGQIGSPLHF. The CDR3 coding sequence is TGCGCCAGCAGCCACCCAGGACAGATAGGTTCACCCCTCCACTTT.

The CDR3 nucleotides are TGTGCCAGTACCGTGGGGGGACTGTCCGGGGAGCTGTTTTTT. Encoded protein: CASTVGGLSGELFF. V usage is TRBV19 and J usage is TRBJ2-2; D is perhaps TRBD2 (6 bases). The germline V and J ends were trimmed by 7 bases and 6 bases, with 15 bases remaining between them. Germline values: CDR1 LNHDA, CDR2 SQIVND (reference sequence). This CDR3 has 14 residues. Complete variable domain (other parts from reference TRBV19 and TRBJ2-2): DGGITQSPKYLFRKEGQNVTLSCEQNLNHDAMYWYRQDPGQGLRLIYYSQIVNDFQKGDIAEGYSVSREKKESFPLTVTSAQKNPTAFYLCASTVGGLSGELFFGEGSRLTVL.

The V call is TRBV6-5, the J call TRBJ1-2; D call uncertain. Deletions cut 6 bases from V and 5 bases from J, with 7 bases between. CDR1 and CDR2 (germline): MNHEY, SVGAGI. This CDR3 contains 11 residues. CDR3 coding DNA: TGTGCCAGCAGACGGGATTATGGCTACACCTTC. Translating it yields CASRRDYGYTF.

This chain connects TRBV19 to TRBJ1-4; TRBD1 matches at 9 bases. The CDR3 extends over 14 amino acids. Per germline, CDR1 LNHDA and CDR2 SQIVND (reference sequence). Trimming took 8 bases from V and 8 from J; bases not matched to a gene: 9. CDR3 bases: TGTGCCAGTTCGGGACAGGGTCGTCGGGAAAAACTGTTTTTT. Translating gives CASSGQGRREKLFF.

The chain links TRBV6-1 to TRBJ2-7; D uncertain. V lost 2 bases, J lost 2 bases, and 10 bases lay in between. Germline V lookup: CDR1 MNHNS, CDR2 SASEGT. The CDR3 spans 14 residues. The CDR3 coding sequence is TGTGCCAGCAGTGAACGCCCGGTCCCCTACGAGCAGTACTTC. Protein sequence: CASSERPVPYEQYF.

The V gene is TRBV7-3, the J gene TRBJ2-2; 7 bases are a match to TRBD1. This CDR3 is built from 17 residues. Looked up from germline, CDR1 is SGHTA and CDR2 is FQGTGA. V lost 4 bases, J lost 3 bases, and 11 bases stayed unmatched. In nucleotides, the CDR3 is TGTGCCAGCAGCTCCCGGGACAGCTATTCGCACACCGGGGAGCTGTTTTTT. It specifies CASSSRDSYSHTGELFF.

The rearrangement links TRBV6-6 to TRBJ1-1, with D hard to call. Looked up from germline, CDR1 is MNHNY and CDR2 is SVGAGI (reference sequence). Between the trimmed V and J ends, which lost 0 bases and 3 bases, there was a span of 8 bases. CDR3 size: 14 residues. The DNA of the CDR3 is TGTGCCAGCAGTTACTCGCCAGGCGACACTGAAGCTTTCTTT. Translation gives CASSYSPGDTEAFF.

The chain uses TRBV29-1 and TRBJ2-3; 8 positions agree with TRBD1. Trimming at V came to 7 bases and at J to 2 bases, leaving 5 bases not matched to a gene. From germline, CDR1 is SQVTM and CDR2 ANQGSEA. CDR3 length: 13 residues. DNA of the CDR3: TGCAGCGCCGACAGGGGCGTCACAGATACGCAGTATTTT. Protein sequence: CSADRGVTDTQYF.

V and J are TRBV7-9 and TRBJ2-4; 10 bases line up with TRBD1. Trimming removed 4 bases from V and 0 bases from J; junction bases left unmatched: 6. The CDR3 runs to 17 residues. CDR1 and CDR2 from the germline V gene are SEHNR and FQNEAQ (reference sequence). The CDR3 coding sequence is TGTGCCAGCAGCTCAGGGACAGGGGACCTAGCCAAAAACATTCAGTACTTC. This codes for CASSSGTGDLAKNIQYF. The variable domain in full, completed from reference TRBV7-9 and TRBJ2-4, reads DTGVSQNPRHKITKRGQNVTFRCDPISEHNRLYWYRQTLGQGPEFLTYFQNEAQLEKSRLLSDRFSAERPKGSFSTLEIQRTEQGDSAMYLCASSSGTGDLAKNIQYFGAGTRLSVL.

The chain combines TRBV7-6 with TRBJ2-2; the match to TRBD1 covers 8 bases. CDR3 length: 20 amino acids. CDR1 and CDR2 from the germline V gene are SGHVS and FNYEAQ. V was clipped by 0 bases and J by 0 bases; unmatched bases: 12. The CDR3 coding sequence is TGTGCCAGCAGCTTAGCGAGGGCAGGGGGCGTCACCCCGAACACCGGGGAGCTGTTTTTT. Translating gives CASSLARAGGVTPNTGELFF.

J is TRBJ2-5 and V is TRBV6-5; no clear D. The germline V gene has CDR1 MNHEY and CDR2 SVGAGI. Trimming left V 3 bases short and J 1 base short, with 9 bases between. This CDR3 is 14 amino acids long. CDR3 loop: CASSYGRIQETQYF. The CDR3 nucleotides read TGTGCCAGCAGTTATGGTAGAATCCAAGAGACCCAGTACTTC.

This chain uses TRBV7-2 with TRBJ1-6; 7 bases line up with TRBD1. J lost 9 bases, V lost 5 bases, and 4 bases had no gene match. The CDR3 sequence is 13 residues long. CDR1 is SGHTA and CDR2 is FQGNSA in the germline V gene. The CDR3 bases are TGTGCCAGCAGCCGGACAGGTAGTTCACCCCTCCACTTT. Its protein product is CASSRTGSSPLHF.

The chain is built from TRBV5-1 and TRBJ1-5; TRBD1 is a possible D gene (6 bases). This CDR3 spans 16 amino acids. Germline CDR1 reads SGHRS; CDR2 reads YFSETQ. V was cut by 4 bases and J by 6 bases, with 20 bases left in between. The CDR3 spells CASSPEGGMLTQPQHF. The CDR3, as DNA: TGCGCCAGCAGCCCCGAAGGGGGTATGCTGACTCAGCCCCAGCATTTT. The complete variable domain, with remaining parts taken from reference TRBV5-1 and TRBJ1-5, reads KAGVTQTPRYLIKTRGQQVTLSCSPISGHRSVSWYQQTPGQGLQFLFEYFSETQRNKGNFPGRFSGRQFSNSRSEMNVSTLELGDSALYLCASSPEGGMLTQPQHFGDGTRLSIL.

This clone is a singleton in its sample. The gene calls are TRBV5-1 and TRBJ1-5; D might be TRBD1 (5 bases). This CDR3 is built from 14 residues. V was trimmed by 4 bases and J by 7 bases, leaving 15 bases between them. CDR1 is SGHRS, CDR2 YFSETQ, per germline. CDR3: CASSLQTGGQPQHF. The CDR3 DNA reads as TGCGCCAGCAGCCTCCAGACTGGGGGGCAGCCCCAGCATTTT.

This clone was observed once. The rearrangement uses TRBV7-9 and TRBJ1-2; D not resolved. The CDR3 has 15 amino acids. Germline V gene data show CDR1 as SEHNR and CDR2 as FQNEAQ (reference sequence). V was clipped by 5 bases and J by 8 bases, with 21 bases between them. The chain's CDR3 is CASSPVEFISSGYTF. The CDR3 DNA follows: TGTGCCAGCAGCCCGGTCGAGTTCATTAGTAGCGGCTACACCTTC.

The genes are TRBV6-5 and TRBJ2-7; the match to TRBD2 covers 9 bases. CDR3 size: 14 residues. The junction had 4 bases not matched to a gene; V was cut back by 7 bases and J by 0 bases. Per the germline V gene, CDR1 is MNHEY and CDR2 is SVGAGI. Written as DNA, the CDR3 is TGTGCCAGCACCGCGGGGGGGAGCTCCTACGAGCAGTACTTC. Residues: CASTAGGSSYEQYF.

In its sample, this clone was seen a few times. The chain links TRBV6-5 to TRBJ2-1; D gene ambiguous. Trimming cost V 5 bases and J 9 bases, with 17 bases left between them. The CDR3 runs to 14 residues. Per germline, CDR1 MNHEY and CDR2 SVGAGI. Written as DNA, the CDR3 is TGTGCCAGCAGTATCAATGCCTTAGCAGTTGAGCAGTTCTTC. Its protein is CASSINALAVEQFF.